The 11 T cell receptor beta chains listed next were all sequenced from one sample in a study of memory CD4+ T cells and cytomegalovirus serostatus. The data were produced by immunoSEQ multiplex PCR, yet TCRdb's version contains in-frame clones alone and is incomplete. This sample has 27,000 or so clones, with around 75% found just once. Single viable CD3+CD4+CD8-CD45RO+ cells were sorted as the memory CD4+ T cells. Material for sequencing was memory CD4+ T cells from blood. The receptor set was obtained from an adult in good health and CMV-seronegative.

The CDR3 DNA is TGTGCCAGCAGTTTACAGGGGAATTCACCCCTCCACTTT. It is translated as CASSLQGNSPLHF. The rearrangement links TRBV7-2 to TRBJ1-6; TRBD1 aligns across 7 bases. The CDR3 length is 13 residues. J was trimmed by 7 bases and V by 6 bases; bases with no gene match: 3. Per the germline V gene, CDR1 is SGHTA and CDR2 is FQGNSA.

This chain joins TRBV5-1 and TRBJ1-1; 9 nucleotides align to TRBD1. The V and J ends lost 3 bases and 5 bases, in that order; junction bases with no gene match: 8. There are 15 residues in the CDR3. Germline CDR1 is SGHRS and CDR2 is YFSETQ. Here the CDR3 DNA reads TGCGCCAGCAGCTCGACCGGGACAGGGCGGACTGAAGCTTTCTTT. Translating gives CASSSTGTGRTEAFF.

This clone occurred once. The chain links TRBV6-4 to TRBJ2-1, with 8 bases identical to TRBD1. V was pared by 3 bases and J by 3 bases, with 1 base of the junction left unmatched. Germline-derived CDR1 and CDR2 are MRHNA and SNTAGT. The CDR3 has 14 residues. As DNA, the CDR3 is TGTGCCAGCAGTGAACAGGGGGACTACAATGAGCAGTTCTTC. Amino acid sequence: CASSEQGDYNEQFF.

This chain connects TRBV10-2 to TRBJ2-7, with D perhaps matching TRBD2 (5 bases). The V end lost 8 bases, the J end lost 4 bases, and 15 bases lay between the germline ends. The CDR3 loop spans 13 amino acids. Germline V gene lookup returns CDR1 WSHSY and CDR2 SAAADI. The CDR3 is CASGIGIQYEQYF. DNA for the CDR3: TGCGCCAGCGGAATCGGGATTCAATACGAGCAGTACTTC.

V is TRBV28 and J is TRBJ2-7, with D unresolved. Germline values: CDR1 MDHEN, CDR2 SYDVKM. Trimming shortened V by 5 bases and J by 2 bases, and 16 bases separated the two germline ends. The CDR3 contains 15 residues. DNA for the CDR3: TGTGCCAGCAGTGGAGTTAGGCAGGCGACCTACGAGCAGTACTTC. Translating gives CASSGVRQATYEQYF.

CDR3 coding DNA: TGCGCCAGCAGTGAGGGACAGGGGAGGGGGAATGAAAAACTGTTTTTT. Its translation is CASSEGQGRGNEKLFF. This rearrangement joins TRBV10-1 to TRBJ1-4; 9 positions agree with TRBD1. The V and J ends lost 2 bases and 5 bases, in that order; junction bases with no gene match: 6. The germline V gene encodes CDR1 WNHNN and CDR2 SYGVQD (reference sequence). The CDR3 has 16 residues.

The chain recombines TRBV13 with TRBJ2-1; D is ambiguous. V was trimmed by 0 bases and J by 0 bases, leaving 6 bases between them. CDR1 and CDR2 from the germline V gene are PRHDT and FYEKMQ (reference sequence). This CDR3 is 15 amino acids long. The CDR3 nucleotides are TGTGCCAGCAGCTTAGGGGCGATCTCCTACAATGAGCAGTTCTTC. Translation: CASSLGAISYNEQFF.

This clone was detected only a few times. The rearrangement links TRBV19 to TRBJ1-5; no clear D. Germline-derived CDR1 and CDR2 are LNHDA and SQIVND (reference sequence). This CDR3 has 13 amino acids. Between the trimmed V and J ends, which lost 3 bases and 5 bases, there was a span of 8 bases. The CDR3 loop reads CASSIRGDQPQHF. For the CDR3, the DNA is TGTGCCAGTAGTATTCGGGGTGATCAGCCCCAGCATTTT.

V is TRBV7-2 and J is TRBJ1-1; 7 nucleotides align to TRBD1. Unmatched junction bases numbered 6, after V lost 4 bases and J lost 4 bases. The germline CDR1 and CDR2 sequences are SGHTA and FQGNSA. This CDR3 contains 14 residues. Here the CDR3 reads CASSSDRFLTEAFF. CDR3 sequence (DNA): TGTGCCAGCAGCTCGGACAGGTTCCTCACTGAAGCTTTCTTT.

This rearrangement joins TRBV30 to TRBJ1-1; 8 nucleotides line up with TRBD1. CDR1 GTSNPN and CDR2 SVGIG come from the germline V gene (reference sequence). The trim removed 2 bases at V and 0 bases at J, leaving 2 bases unmatched. The CDR3 is 14 amino acids. CDR3 in amino acids: CAWSWGQVNTEAFF. CDR3 nucleotide sequence: TGTGCCTGGAGTTGGGGACAGGTGAACACTGAAGCTTTCTTT. Supplemented by reference TRBV30 and TRBJ1-1, the full variable domain reads SQTIHQWPATLVQPVGSPLSLECTVEGTSNPNLYWYRQAAGRGLQLLFYSVGIGQISSEVPQNLSASRPQDRQFILSSKKLLLSDSGFYLCAWSWGQVNTEAFFGQGTRLTVV.

This clone was seen only a few times. The CDR3 DNA is TGTGCCAGCAGGAGACAGGGTTATCCTGGAAACACCATATATTTT. Its protein product is CASRRQGYPGNTIYF. The rearrangement links TRBV6-5 to TRBJ1-3; 7 bases map to TRBD1. Germline assignment: CDR1 MNHEY and CDR2 SVGAGI. Trimming removed 6 bases from V and 2 bases from J; junction bases left unmatched: 7. The CDR3 runs 15 residues.